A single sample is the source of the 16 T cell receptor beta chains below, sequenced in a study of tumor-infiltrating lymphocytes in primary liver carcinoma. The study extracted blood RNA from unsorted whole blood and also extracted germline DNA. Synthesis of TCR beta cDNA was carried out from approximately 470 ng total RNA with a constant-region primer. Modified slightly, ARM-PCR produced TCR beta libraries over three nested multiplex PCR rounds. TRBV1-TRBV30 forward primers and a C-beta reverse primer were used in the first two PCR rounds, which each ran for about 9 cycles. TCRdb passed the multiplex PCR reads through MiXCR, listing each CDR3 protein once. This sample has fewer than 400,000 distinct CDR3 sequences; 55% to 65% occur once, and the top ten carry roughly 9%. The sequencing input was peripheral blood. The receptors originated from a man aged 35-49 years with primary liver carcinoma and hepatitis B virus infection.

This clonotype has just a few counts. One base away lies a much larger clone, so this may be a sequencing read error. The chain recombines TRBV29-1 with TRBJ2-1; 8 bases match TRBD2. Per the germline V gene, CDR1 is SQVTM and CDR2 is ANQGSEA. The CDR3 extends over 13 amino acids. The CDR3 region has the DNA TGCAGGGCCGCCAGGACTAGCACTAATGAGCAGTTCTTC. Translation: CRAARTSTNEQFF.

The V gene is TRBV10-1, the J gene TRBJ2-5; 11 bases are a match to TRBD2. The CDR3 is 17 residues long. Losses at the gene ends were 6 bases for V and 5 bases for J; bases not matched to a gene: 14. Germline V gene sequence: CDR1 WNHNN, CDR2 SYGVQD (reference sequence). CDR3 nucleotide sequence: TGCGCCAGCAGCCAGGGACTAGCGGAATCCGGGGGGGAGACCCAGTACTTC. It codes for CASSQGLAESGGETQYF.

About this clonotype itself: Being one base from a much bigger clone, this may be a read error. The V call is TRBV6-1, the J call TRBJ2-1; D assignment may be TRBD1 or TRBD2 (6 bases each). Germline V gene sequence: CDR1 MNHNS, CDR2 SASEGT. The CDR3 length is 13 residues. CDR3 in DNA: TGTACCAGCAGTGGTTCGGGGGCGCGGGTGCAGTTCTTC. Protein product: CTSSGSGARVQFF.

The CDR3 nucleotides are TGTGCCACCAGTGATTCTAAGACAGGGGGGCAAGAGACCCAGTACTTC. Residues: CATSDSKTGGQETQYF. V is TRBV24-1 and J is TRBJ2-5; the match to TRBD1 covers 9 bases. Germline trimming cut 2 bases from V and 2 bases from J; bases unmatched to any gene: 5. This CDR3 contains 16 residues. CDR1 KGHDR and CDR2 SFDVKD come from the germline V gene.

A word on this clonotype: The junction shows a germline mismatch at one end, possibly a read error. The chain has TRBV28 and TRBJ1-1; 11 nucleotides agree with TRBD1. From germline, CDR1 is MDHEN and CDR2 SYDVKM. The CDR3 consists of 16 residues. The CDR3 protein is CASSLYLGQGVSEAFF. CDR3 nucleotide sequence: TGTGCCAGTAGTTTGTATCTGGGACAGGGGGTCTCTGAAGCTTTCTTT. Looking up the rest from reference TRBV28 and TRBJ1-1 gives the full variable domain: DVKVTQSSRYLVKRTGEKVFLECVQDMDHENMFWYRQDPGLGLRLIYFSYDVKMKEKGDIPEGYSVSREKKERFSLILESASTNQTSMYLCASSLYLGQGVSEAFFGQGTRLTVV.

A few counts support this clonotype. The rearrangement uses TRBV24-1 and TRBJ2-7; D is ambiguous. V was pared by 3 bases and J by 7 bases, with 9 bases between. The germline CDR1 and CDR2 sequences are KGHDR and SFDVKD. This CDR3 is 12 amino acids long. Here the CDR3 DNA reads TGTGCCACCAGTGATCGCGGACGGGAGCAGTACTTC. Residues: CATSDRGREQYF.

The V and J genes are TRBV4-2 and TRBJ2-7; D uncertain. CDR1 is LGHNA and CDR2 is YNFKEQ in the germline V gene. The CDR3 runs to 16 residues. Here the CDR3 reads CVSSQDFPGDYNEQFV. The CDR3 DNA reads TGTGTCAGCAGCCAAGATTTCCCAGGAGATTACAATGAGCAGTTCGTC.

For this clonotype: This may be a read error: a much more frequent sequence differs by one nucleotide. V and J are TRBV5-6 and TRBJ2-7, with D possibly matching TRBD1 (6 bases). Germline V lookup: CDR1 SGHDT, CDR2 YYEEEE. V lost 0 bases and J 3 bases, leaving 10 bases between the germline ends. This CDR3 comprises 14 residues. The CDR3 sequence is CASSLVRGDYEQYF. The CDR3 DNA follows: TGTGCCAGCAGCTTGGTCAGGGGCGACTACGAGCAGTACTTC.

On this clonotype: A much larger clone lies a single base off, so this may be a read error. The CDR3 region is CSADVRGLNTEAFF. CDR3 nucleotides: TGCAGCGCGGACGTGAGGGGGCTAAACACTGAAGCTTTCTTT. J is TRBJ1-1 and V is TRBV29-1; 7 bases agree with TRBD1. The germline gives CDR1 SQVTM, CDR2 ANQGSEA. CDR3 size: 14 residues. After removal of 7 bases from V and 2 bases from J, the junction contained 10 bases not matched to a gene.

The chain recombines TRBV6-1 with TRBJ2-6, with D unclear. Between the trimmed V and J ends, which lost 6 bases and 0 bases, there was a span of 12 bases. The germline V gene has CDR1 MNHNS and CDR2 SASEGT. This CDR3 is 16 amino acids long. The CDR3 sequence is CASRASTNSGANVLTF. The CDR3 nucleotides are TGTGCCAGCAGAGCCAGCACCAACTCTGGGGCCAACGTCCTGACTTTC.

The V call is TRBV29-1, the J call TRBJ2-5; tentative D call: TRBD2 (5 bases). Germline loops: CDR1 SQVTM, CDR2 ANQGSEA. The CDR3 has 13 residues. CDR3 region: CNAKRLTGETQYF. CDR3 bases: TGCAACGCAAAAAGACTAACGGGAGAGACCCAGTACTTC.

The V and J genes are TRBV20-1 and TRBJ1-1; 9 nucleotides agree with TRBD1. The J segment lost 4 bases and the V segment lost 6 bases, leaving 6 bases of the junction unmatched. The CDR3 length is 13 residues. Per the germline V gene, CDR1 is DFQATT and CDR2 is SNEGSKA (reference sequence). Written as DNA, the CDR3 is TGCAGTGCGTCGACAGGGGGTCTCACTGAAGCTTTCTTT. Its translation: CSASTGGLTEAFF.

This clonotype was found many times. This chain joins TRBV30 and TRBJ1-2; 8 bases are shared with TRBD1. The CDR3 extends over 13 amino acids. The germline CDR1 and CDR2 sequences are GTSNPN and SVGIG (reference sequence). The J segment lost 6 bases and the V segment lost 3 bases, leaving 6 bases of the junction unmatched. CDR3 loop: CAWSETGEDGYTF. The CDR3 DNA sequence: TGTGCCTGGAGCGAGACAGGGGAGGATGGCTACACCTTC.

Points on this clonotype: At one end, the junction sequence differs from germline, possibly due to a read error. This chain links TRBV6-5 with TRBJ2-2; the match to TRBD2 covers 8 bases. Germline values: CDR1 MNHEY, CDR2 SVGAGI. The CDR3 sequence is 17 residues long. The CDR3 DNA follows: TGTGCCAGCAGTTACTCTCCGGGACTAGAGAACACCGGGGAGCTGGTTTTT. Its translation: CASSYSPGLENTGELVF.

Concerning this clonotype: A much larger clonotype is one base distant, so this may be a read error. The DNA for the CDR3 is TGCAGCGTTGAACCTGCGACCACAGATGCGCAGTATTTT. The encoded protein is CSVEPATTDAQYF. V and J are TRBV29-1 and TRBJ2-3; D remains unclear. This CDR3 spans 13 amino acids. Germline assignment: CDR1 SQVTM and CDR2 ANQGSEA.

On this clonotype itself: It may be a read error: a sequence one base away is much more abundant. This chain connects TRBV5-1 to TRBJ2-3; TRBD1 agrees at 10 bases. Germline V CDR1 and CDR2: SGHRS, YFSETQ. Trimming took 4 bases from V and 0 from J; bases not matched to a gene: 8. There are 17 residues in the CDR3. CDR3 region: CASSAGQGNSSTDTQYF. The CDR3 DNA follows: TGCGCCAGCAGCGCGGGACAGGGGAACTCTAGCACAGATACGCAGTATTTT.